The clone carrying this T cell receptor (beta chain) has just a few counts. TCRdb used MiXCR to reprocess the RT-PCR reads, holding one entry per CDR3 protein. The table includes roughly 940,000 distinct CDR3 sequences, about 20% detected once. The sample belongs to a study of patients and donors after allogeneic stem cell transplantation. The germline V and J ends were trimmed by 3 bases and 0 bases, with 6 bases remaining between them. The CDR3 contains 15 residues. Germline CDR1 is SEHNR and CDR2 is FQNEAQ (reference sequence). This TCR came from a human donor who was either an allogeneic HSCT recipient or a stem cell or donor lymphocyte infusion donor (not recorded which). It is not recorded whose cells these are; they may come from a transplant donor. V gene TRBV7-9 combines with J gene TRBJ2-6; D not certain. Sequenced sample: blood, either unsorted or a sorted T cell fraction (not recorded which). CDR3 bases: TGTGCCAGCAGCTTGACCGCCTCTGGGGCCAACGTCCTGACTTTC. Translation gives CASSLTASGANVLTF.